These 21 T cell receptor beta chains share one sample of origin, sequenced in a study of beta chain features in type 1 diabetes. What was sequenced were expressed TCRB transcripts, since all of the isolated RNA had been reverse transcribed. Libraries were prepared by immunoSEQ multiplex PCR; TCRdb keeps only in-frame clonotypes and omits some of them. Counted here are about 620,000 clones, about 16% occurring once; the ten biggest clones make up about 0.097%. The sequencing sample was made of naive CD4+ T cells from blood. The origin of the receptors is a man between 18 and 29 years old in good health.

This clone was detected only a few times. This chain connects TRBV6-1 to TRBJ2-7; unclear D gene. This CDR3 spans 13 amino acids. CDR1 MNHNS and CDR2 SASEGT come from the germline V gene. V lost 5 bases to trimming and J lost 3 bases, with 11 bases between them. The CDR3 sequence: CASSLTPRYEQYF. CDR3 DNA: TGTGCCAGCAGTCTAACCCCCCGCTACGAGCAGTACTTC.

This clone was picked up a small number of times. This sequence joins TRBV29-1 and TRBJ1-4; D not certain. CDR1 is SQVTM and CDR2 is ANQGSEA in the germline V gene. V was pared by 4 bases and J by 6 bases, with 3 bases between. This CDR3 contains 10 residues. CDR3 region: CSVGDEKLFF. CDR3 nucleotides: TGCAGCGTTGGAGATGAAAAACTGTTTTTT. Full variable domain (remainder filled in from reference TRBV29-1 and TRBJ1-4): SAVISQKPSRDICQRGTSLTIQCQVDSQVTMMFWYRQQPGQSLTLIATANQGSEATYESGFVIDKFPISRPNLTFSTLTVSNMSPEDSSIYLCSVGDEKLFFGSGTQLSVL.

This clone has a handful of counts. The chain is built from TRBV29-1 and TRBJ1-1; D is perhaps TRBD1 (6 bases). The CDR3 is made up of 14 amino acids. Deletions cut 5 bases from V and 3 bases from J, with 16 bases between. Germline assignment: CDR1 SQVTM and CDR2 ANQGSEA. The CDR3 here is CSVLRGRSDTEAFF. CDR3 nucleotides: TGCAGCGTTCTCCGGGGGCGATCGGACACTGAAGCTTTCTTT.

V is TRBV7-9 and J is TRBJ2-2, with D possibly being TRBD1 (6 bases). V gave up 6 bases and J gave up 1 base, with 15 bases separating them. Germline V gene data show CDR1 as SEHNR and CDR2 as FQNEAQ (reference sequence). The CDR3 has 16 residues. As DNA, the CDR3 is TGTGCCAGCAGTTCCCCGGGACACCGGAACACCGGGGAGCTGTTTTTT. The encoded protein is CASSSPGHRNTGELFF.

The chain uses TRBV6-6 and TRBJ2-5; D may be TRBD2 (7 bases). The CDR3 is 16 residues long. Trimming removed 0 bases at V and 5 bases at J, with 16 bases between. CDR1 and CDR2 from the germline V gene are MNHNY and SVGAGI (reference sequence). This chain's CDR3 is CASSYSDRGARETQYF. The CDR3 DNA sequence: TGTGCCAGCAGTTACTCGGATCGGGGGGCGCGGGAGACCCAGTACTTC.

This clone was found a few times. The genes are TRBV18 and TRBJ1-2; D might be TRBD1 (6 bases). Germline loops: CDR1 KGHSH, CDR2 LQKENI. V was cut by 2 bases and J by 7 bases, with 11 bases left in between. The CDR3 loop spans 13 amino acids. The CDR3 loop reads CASSPSGEGGYTF. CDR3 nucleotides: TGTGCCAGCTCACCATCAGGGGAAGGTGGCTACACCTTC.

The CDR3 protein is CASSSRQGGTEAFF. In DNA, the CDR3 is TGTGCCAGCAGCTCCCGACAGGGCGGCACTGAAGCTTTCTTT. This rearrangement joins TRBV7-2 to TRBJ1-1, with 7 bases lining up with TRBD1. The CDR3 has 14 amino acids. With 4 bases clipped from V and 4 bases from J, the junction kept 6 bases outside the gene matches. In germline, CDR1 is SGHTA, CDR2 FQGNSA.

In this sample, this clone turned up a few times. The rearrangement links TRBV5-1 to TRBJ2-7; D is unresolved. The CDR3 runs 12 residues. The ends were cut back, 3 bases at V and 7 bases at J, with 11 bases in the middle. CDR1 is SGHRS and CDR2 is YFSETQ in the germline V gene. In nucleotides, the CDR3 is TGCGCCAGCAGCTCCTCCCTGGGGGAGCAGTACTTC. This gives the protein CASSSSLGEQYF.

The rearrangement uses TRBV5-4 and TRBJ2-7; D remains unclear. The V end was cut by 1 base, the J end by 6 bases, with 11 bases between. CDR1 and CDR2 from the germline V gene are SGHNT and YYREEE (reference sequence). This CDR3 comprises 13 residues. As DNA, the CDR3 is TGTGCCAGCAGCTTGCTAGGAGAGACCGAGCAGTACTTC. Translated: CASSLLGETEQYF.

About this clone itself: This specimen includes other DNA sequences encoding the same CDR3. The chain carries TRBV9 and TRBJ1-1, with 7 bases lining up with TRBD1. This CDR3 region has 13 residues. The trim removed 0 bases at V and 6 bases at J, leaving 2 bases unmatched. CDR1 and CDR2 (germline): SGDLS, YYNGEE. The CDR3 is CASSVVGGPEAFF. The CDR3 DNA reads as TGTGCCAGCAGCGTAGTAGGGGGCCCTGAAGCTTTCTTT. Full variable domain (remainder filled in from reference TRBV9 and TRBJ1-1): DSGVTQTPKHLITATGQRVTLRCSPRSGDLSVYWYQQSLDQGLQFLIQYYNGEERAKGNILERFSAQQFPDLHSELNLSSLELGDSALYFCASSVVGGPEAFFGQGTRLTVV.

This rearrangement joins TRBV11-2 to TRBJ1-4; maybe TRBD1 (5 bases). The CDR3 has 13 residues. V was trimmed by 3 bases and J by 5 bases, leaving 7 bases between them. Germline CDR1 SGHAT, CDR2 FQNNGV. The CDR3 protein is CASSFSGNEKLFF. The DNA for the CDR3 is TGTGCCAGCAGCTTCTCAGGGAATGAAAAACTGTTTTTT.

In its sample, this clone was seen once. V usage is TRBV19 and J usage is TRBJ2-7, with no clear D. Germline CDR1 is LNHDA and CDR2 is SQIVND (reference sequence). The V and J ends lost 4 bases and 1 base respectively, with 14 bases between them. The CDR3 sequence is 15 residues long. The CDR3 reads CASSNWQKGSYEQYF. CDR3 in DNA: TGTGCCAGTAGTAATTGGCAAAAAGGGTCCTACGAGCAGTACTTC.

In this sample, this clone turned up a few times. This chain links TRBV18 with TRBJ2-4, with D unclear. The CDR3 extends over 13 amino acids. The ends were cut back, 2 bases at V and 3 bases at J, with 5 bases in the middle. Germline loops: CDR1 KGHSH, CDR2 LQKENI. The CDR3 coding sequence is TGTGCCAGCTCACCAATGGTCAAAAACATTCAGTACTTC. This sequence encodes CASSPMVKNIQYF.

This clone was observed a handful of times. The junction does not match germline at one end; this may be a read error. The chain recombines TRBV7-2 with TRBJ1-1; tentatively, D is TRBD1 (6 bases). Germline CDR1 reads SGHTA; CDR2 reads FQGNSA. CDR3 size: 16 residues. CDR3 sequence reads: CASSLVGQNRNAEAFF. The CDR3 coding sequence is TGTGCCAGCAGCTTAGTAGGACAGAATCGGAACGCTGAAGCTTTCTTT. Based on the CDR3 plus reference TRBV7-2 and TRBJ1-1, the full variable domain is GAGVSQSPSNKVTEKGKDVELRCDPISGHTALYWYRQSLGQGLEFLIYFQGNSAPDKSGLPSDRFSAERTGGSVSTLTIQRTQQEDSAVYLCASSLVGQNRNAEAFFGQGTRLTVV.

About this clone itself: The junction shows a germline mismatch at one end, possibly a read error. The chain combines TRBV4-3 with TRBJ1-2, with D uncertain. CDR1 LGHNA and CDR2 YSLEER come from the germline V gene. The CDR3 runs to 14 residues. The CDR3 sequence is CASSQVPGIYGYTF. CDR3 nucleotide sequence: TGCGCCAGCAGCCAAGTGCCGGGGATCTATGGGTACACCTTC.

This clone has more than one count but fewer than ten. The CDR3 loop is CATTLGVKFNEQYF. CDR3 nucleotide sequence: TGTGCCACCACACTTGGGGTGAAGTTTAACGAGCAGTACTTC. The chain is built from TRBV15 and TRBJ2-7; no reliable D call. Per germline, CDR1 LNHNV and CDR2 YYDKDF (reference sequence). This CDR3 is built from 14 residues. V gave up 7 bases and J gave up 5 bases, with 18 bases separating them.

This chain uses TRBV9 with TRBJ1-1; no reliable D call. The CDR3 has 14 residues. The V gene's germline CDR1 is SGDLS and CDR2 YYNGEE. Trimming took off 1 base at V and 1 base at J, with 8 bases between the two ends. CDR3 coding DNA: TGTGCCAGCAGCGTAACGGGGTCGAACACTGAAGCTTTCTTT. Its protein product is CASSVTGSNTEAFF.

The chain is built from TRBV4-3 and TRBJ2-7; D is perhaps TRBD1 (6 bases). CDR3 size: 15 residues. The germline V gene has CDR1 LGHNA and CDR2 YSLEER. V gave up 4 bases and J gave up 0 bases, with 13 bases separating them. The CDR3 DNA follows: TGCGCCAGCAGCCGGTACCGGGACACCTCCTACGAGCAGTACTTC. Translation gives CASSRYRDTSYEQYF.

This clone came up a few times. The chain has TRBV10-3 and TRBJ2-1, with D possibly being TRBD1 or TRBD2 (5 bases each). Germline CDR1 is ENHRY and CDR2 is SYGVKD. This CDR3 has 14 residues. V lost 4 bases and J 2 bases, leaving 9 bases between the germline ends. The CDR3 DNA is TGTGCCATCAGTGCGGGACCTACCTACAATGAGCAGTTCTTC. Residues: CAISAGPTYNEQFF.

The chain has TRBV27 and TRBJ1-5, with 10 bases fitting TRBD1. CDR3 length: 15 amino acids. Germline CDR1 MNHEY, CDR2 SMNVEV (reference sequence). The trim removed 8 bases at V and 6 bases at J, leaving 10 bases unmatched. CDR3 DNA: TGTGCCAGCTCCGCCCTTGGACAGGGGGTTCAGCCCCAGCATTTT. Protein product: CASSALGQGVQPQHF.

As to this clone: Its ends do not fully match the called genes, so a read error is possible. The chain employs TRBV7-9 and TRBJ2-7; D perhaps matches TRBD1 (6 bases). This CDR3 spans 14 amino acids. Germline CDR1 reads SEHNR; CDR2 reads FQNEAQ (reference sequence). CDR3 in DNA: TGTGCCAGCAGTTTAGAACAGGGAACCCACGAGCAGTACTTC. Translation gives CASSLEQGTHEQYF.